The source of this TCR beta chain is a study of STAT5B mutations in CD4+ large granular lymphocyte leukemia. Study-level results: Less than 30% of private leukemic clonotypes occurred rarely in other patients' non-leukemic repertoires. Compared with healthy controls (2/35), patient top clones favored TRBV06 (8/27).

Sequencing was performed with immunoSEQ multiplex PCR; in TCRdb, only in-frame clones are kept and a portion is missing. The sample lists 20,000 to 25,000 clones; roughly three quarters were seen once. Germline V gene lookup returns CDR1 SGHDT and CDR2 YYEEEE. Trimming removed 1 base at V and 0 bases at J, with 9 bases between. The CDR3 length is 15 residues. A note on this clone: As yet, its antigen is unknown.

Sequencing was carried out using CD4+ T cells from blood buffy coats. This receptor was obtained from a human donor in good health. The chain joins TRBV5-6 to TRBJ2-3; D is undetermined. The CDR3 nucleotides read TGTGCCAGCAGCTTGACAGCAACAAGCACAGATACGCAGTATTTT. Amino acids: CASSLTATSTDTQYF.